This T cell receptor (beta chain) was obtained from a study of sequential checkpoint blockade in melanoma. The overall study: Randomization was 1:1 between first-line nivolumab→ipilimumab and ipilimumab→nivolumab. Both treatment sequences were followed by maintenance nivolumab.

Treatment given: randomized to nivolumab then ipilimumab (arm A) or the reverse (arm B). Patients had received no earlier DNA-damaging chemotherapy. PBMC sorting kept live CD3+CD8+ cells without CD19 or CD56. Assay: immunoSEQ multiplex PCR; the TCRdb copy retains only in-frame clones and omits some. The repertoire consists of 34,000 or so clones, with about four fifths occurring once and the leading ten covering approximately 20%. V gave up 1 base and J gave up 0 bases, with 8 bases separating them. This CDR3 has 14 amino acids. The germline V gene has CDR1 SGHDT and CDR2 YYEEEE. The sequence was collected from a human donor with melanoma. The chain has TRBV5-6 and TRBJ2-7, with D unresolved. The sample consisted of CD8+ T cells sorted from blood (inferred from file names), taken from a patient given nivolumab and ipilimumab in sequence. CDR3 region: CASSLSPSSYEQYF. The DNA of the CDR3 is TGTGCCAGCAGCTTGAGCCCTAGCTCCTACGAGCAGTACTTC.